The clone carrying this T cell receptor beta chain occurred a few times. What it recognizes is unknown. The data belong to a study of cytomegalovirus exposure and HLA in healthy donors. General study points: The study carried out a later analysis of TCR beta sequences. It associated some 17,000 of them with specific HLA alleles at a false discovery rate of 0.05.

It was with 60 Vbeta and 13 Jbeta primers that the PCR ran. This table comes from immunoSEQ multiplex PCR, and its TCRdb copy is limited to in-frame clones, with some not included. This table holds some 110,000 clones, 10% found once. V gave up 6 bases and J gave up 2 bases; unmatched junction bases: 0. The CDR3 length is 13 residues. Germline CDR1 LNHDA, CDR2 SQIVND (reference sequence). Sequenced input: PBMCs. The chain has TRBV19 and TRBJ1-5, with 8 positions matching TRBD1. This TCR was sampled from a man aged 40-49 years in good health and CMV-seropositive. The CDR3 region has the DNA TGTGCCAGTAGGGACAGGGGCAATCAGCCCCAGCATTTT. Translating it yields CASRDRGNQPQHF.